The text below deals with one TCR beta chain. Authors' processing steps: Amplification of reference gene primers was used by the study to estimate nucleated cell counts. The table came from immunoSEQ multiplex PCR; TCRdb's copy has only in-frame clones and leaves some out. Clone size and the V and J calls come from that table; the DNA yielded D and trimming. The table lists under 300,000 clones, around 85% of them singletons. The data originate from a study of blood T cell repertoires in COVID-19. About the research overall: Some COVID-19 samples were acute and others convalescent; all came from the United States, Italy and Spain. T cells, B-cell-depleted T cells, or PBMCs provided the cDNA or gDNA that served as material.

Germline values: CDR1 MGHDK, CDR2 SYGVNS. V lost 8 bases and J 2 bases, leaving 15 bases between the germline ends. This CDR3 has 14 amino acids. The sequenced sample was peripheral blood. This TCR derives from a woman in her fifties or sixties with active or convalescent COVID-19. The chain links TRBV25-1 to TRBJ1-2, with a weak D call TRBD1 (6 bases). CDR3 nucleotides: TGTGCCAGCTCCTGGACAGCCATAAACTATGGCTACACCTTC. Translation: CASSWTAINYGYTF.